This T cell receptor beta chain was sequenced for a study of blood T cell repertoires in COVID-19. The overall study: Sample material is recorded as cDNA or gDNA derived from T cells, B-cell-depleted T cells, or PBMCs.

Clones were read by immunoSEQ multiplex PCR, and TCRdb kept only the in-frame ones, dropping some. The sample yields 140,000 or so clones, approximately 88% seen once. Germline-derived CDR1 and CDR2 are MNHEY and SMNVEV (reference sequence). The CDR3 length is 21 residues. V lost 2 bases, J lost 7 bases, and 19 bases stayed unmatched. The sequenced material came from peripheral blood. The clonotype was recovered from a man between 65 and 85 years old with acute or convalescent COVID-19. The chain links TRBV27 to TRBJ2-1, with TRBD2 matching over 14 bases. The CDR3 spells CASSLTTLGLAGDWLRNEQFF. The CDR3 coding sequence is TGTGCCAGCAGTTTAACTACCCTGGGACTAGCGGGAGATTGGCTTAGGAATGAGCAGTTCTTC.